This T cell receptor beta chain was sequenced in a study of blood T cell repertoires in COVID-19. About the study: COVID-19 samples collected from the United States, Italy and Spain covered acute and convalescent phases. PBMCs, B-cell-depleted T cells, or T cells provided the cDNA or gDNA that made up the material.

As processed by the authors: Amplification from reference gene primers served as the basis for estimated nucleated cell counts. The protocol was immunoSEQ multiplex PCR, while the TCRdb copy is restricted to in-frame clones and leaves out a portion. For V, J and clone size, that table is used; D and trimming come from the DNA. The sample holds over 200,000 clones, around four fifths seen once. From germline, CDR1 is LNHDA and CDR2 SQIVND (reference sequence). V lost 7 bases to trimming and J lost 1 base; unmatched junction nucleotides: 7. This CDR3 region has 15 residues. V gene TRBV19 combines with J gene TRBJ2-1; 7 bases agree with TRBD1. This sequence was found in a man older than 75 with acute or convalescent COVID-19. Sequenced input: peripheral blood. This CDR3 is CASKIGGLSYNEQFF. CDR3 coding DNA: TGTGCCAGTAAAATAGGGGGCTTGTCCTACAATGAGCAGTTCTTC.